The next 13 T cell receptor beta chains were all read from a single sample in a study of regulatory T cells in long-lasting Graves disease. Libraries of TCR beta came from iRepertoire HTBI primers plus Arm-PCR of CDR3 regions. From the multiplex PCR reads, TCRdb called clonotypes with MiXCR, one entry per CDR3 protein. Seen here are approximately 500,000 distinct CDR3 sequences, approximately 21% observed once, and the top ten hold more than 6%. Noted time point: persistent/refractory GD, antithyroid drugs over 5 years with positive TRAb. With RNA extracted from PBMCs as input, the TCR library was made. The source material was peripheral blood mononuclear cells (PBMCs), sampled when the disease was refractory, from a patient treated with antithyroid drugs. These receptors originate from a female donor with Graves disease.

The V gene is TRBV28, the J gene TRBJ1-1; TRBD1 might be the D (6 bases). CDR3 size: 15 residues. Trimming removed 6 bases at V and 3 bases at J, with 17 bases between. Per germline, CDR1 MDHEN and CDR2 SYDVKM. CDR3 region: CASRSTGIVDTEAFF. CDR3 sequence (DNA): TGTGCCAGCAGATCAACAGGGATAGTGGACACTGAAGCTTTCTTT. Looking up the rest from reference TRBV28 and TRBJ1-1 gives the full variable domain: DVKVTQSSRYLVKRTGEKVFLECVQDMDHENMFWYRQDPGLGLRLIYFSYDVKMKEKGDIPEGYSVSREKKERFSLILESASTNQTSMYLCASRSTGIVDTEAFFGQGTRLTVV.

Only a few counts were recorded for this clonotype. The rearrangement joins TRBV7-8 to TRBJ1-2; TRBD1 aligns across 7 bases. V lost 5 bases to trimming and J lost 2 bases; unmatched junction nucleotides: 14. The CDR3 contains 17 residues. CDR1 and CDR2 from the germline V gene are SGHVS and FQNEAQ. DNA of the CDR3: TGTGCCAGCAGCGCTTGGAAAATGACAGGGCGCAACTATGGCTACACCTTC. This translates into CASSAWKMTGRNYGYTF.

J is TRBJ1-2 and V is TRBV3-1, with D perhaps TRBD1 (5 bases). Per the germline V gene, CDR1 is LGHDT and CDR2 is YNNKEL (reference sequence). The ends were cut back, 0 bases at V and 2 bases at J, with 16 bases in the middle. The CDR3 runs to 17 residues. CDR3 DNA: TGTGCCAGCAGCCAAGATCCTTCGGGGCGCCAGAACTATGGCTACACCTTC. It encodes CASSQDPSGRQNYGYTF. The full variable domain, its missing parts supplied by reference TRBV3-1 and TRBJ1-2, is DTAVSQTPKYLVTQMGNDKSIKCEQNLGHDTMYWYKQDSKKFLKIMFSYNNKELIINETVPNRFSPKSPDKAHLNLHINSLELGDSAVYFCASSQDPSGRQNYGYTFGSGTRLTVV.

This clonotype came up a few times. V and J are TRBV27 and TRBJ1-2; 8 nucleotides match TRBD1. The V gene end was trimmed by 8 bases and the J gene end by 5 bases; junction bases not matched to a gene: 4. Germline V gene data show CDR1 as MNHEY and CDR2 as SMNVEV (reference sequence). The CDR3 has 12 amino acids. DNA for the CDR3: TGTGCCAGCGGGTACAGGGGGTATGGCTACACCTTC. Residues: CASGYRGYGYTF.

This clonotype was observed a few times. Written as DNA, the CDR3 is TGTGCCAGCAGCCAAGATCCGGACACTAATGAAAAACTGTTTTTT. Translating it yields CASSQDPDTNEKLFF. This chain links TRBV3-1 with TRBJ1-4; D unclear. This CDR3 contains 15 residues. Trimming took 0 bases from V and 2 from J, leaving 7 bases between them. Germline CDR1 reads LGHDT; CDR2 reads YNNKEL (reference sequence).

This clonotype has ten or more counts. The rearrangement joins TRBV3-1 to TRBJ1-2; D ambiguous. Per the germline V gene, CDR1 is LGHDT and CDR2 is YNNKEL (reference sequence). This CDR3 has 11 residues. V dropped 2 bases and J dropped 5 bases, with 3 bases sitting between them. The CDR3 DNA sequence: TGTGCCAGCAGCCAACGGTATGGCTACACCTTC. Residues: CASSQRYGYTF.

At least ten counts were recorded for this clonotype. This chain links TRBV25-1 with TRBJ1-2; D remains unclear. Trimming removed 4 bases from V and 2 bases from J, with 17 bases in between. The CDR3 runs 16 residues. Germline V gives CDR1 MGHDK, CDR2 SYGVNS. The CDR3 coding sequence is TGTGCCAGCAGTGGCGATATCAGGAGCGCCAACTATGGCTACACCTTC. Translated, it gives CASSGDIRSANYGYTF.

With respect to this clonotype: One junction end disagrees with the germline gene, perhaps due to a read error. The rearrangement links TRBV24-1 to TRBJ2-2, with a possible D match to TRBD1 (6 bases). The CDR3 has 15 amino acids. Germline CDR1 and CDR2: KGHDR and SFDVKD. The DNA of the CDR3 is TGTGCCGCCAGTGACCCCGGGCCCAGGGGCGGGGAGCTGTTTTTT. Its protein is CAASDPGPRGGELFF.

The CDR3 loop reads CATSAGGWTGELFF. DNA for the CDR3: TGTGCCACCAGTGCGGGAGGGTGGACCGGGGAGCTGTTTTTT. The J gene is TRBJ2-2, the V gene TRBV24-1; 8 bases line up with TRBD2. J lost 5 bases, V lost 5 bases, and 3 bases had no gene match. The CDR3 covers 14 residues. Germline CDR1 KGHDR, CDR2 SFDVKD.

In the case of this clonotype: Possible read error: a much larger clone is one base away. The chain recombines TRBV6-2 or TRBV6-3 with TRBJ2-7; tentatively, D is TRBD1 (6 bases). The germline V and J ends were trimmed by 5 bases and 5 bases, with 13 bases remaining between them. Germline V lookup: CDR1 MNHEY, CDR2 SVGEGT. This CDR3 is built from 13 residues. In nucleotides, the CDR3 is TGTGCCAGCAGTGATGGGCAGGGGCACGAGCAGTACTTC. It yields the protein CASSDGQGHEQYF.

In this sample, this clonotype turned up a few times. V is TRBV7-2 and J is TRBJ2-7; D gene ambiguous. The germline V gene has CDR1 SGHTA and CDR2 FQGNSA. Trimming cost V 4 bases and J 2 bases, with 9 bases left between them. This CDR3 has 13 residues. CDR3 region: CASSSARTYEQYF. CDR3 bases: TGTGCCAGCAGCTCAGCCAGGACCTACGAGCAGTACTTC.

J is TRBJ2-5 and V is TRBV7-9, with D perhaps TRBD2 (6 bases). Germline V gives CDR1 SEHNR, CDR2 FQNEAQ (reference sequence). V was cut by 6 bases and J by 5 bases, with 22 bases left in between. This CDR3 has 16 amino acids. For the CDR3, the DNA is TGTGCCAGCAGGCTTCGTGGAGGGGTTTGGGATGAGACCCAGTACTTC. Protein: CASRLRGGVWDETQYF.

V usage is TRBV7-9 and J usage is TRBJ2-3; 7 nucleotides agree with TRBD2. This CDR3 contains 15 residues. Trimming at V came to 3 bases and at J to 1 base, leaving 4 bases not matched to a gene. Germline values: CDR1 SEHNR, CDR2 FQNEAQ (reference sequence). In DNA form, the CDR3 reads TGTGCCAGCAGCTTTCTAGCGGACGGCACAGATACGCAGTATTTT. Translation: CASSFLADGTDTQYF.